Following are 6 T cell receptor beta chains from one sample sequenced in a study of blood T cell repertoires in COVID-19. TCRdb keeps only in-frame clones here, not all; method: immunoSEQ multiplex PCR. The table shows around 250,000 clones, with about 87% occurring only once. The specimen was peripheral blood. The receptor set was obtained from a woman aged 70 to 79 with COVID-19, enrolled during active disease.

Only a few counts were recorded for this clone. V gene TRBV6-5 combines with J gene TRBJ2-6; tentative D call: TRBD1 (5 bases). In germline, CDR1 is MNHEY, CDR2 SVGAGI. Trimming removed 5 bases from V and 3 bases from J, with 8 bases in between. The CDR3 extends over 14 amino acids. This chain's CDR3 is CASSQGFGANVLTF. CDR3 coding DNA: TGTGCCAGCAGTCAGGGATTTGGGGCCAACGTCCTGACTTTC.

The J gene is TRBJ1-6, the V gene TRBV2, with D possibly TRBD1 on 5 matching bases. The CDR3 extends over 16 amino acids. CDR1 and CDR2 (germline): SNHLY, FYNNEI. V shed 6 bases and J shed 5 bases, with 17 bases lying between them. As DNA, the CDR3 is TGTGCCAGCAGCGAACTCCGACAGTTGAATAATTCACCCCTCCACTTT. Its protein is CASSELRQLNNSPLHF. The whole variable domain, remainder taken from reference TRBV2 and TRBJ1-6, is EPEVTQTPSHQVTQMGQEVILRCVPISNHLYFYWYRQILGQKVEFLVSFYNNEISEKSEIFDDQFSVERPDGSNFTLKIRSTKLEDSAMYFCASSELRQLNNSPLHFGNGTRLTVT.

This clone was seen only once. The rearrangement uses TRBV9 and TRBJ1-1; D gene ambiguous. V was pared by 4 bases and J by 10 bases, with 11 bases between. The CDR3 consists of 11 residues. Germline V lookup: CDR1 SGDLS, CDR2 YYNGEE. CDR3 sequence (DNA): TGTGCCAGCAGCTCAACAGTCGGAGCTTTCTTT. This sequence encodes CASSSTVGAFF.

The genes are TRBV6-5 and TRBJ1-2; tentative D call: TRBD1 (5 bases). The V end lost 7 bases, the J end lost 1 base, and 10 bases lay between the germline ends. The CDR3 runs 13 residues. CDR1 MNHEY and CDR2 SVGAGI come from the germline V gene. CDR3 nucleotides: TGTGCCAGCACCCGAGGACATAACTATGGCTACACCTTC. It encodes CASTRGHNYGYTF.

The chain joins TRBV5-1 to TRBJ1-3, with 7 bases lining up with TRBD1. Per germline, CDR1 SGHRS and CDR2 YFSETQ. V lost 1 base and J lost 4; bases outside the gene matches: 8. The length of the CDR3 is 16 residues. CDR3 amino acids: CASSLTRQGAGNTIYF. CDR3 bases: TGCGCCAGCAGCTTGACACGACAGGGTGCAGGAAACACCATATATTTT.

The chain employs TRBV30 and TRBJ1-4; D gene uncertain. Germline-derived CDR1 and CDR2 are GTSNPN and SVGIG (reference sequence). V dropped 3 bases and J dropped 0 bases, with 17 bases sitting between them. The CDR3 has 17 amino acids. The CDR3 loop reads CAWRLRVRGTTNEKLFF. The CDR3 nucleotides read TGTGCCTGGAGATTGAGGGTACGGGGTACAACTAATGAAAAACTGTTTTTT.